Each of the 19 T cell receptor beta chains below was sequenced from the same sample in a study of regulatory T cells in long-lasting Graves disease. Indicated time point: newly diagnosed GD, antithyroid drugs for less than 3 months. Construction of the TCR library relied on RNA isolated from PBMCs. Arm-PCR of CDR3 regions and iRepertoire HTBI primers were the basis on which TCR beta libraries were built. One entry per CDR3 protein results from TCRdb running MiXCR on the multiplex PCR reads. The sample carries about 450,000 distinct CDR3 sequences, about 16% recorded once. These sequences were also reported in another study, on T cells in Graves' hyperthyroidism and ophthalmopathy.

This material consisted of peripheral blood mononuclear cells (PBMCs), taken at new diagnosis, from a patient treated with antithyroid drugs. The receptors were gathered from a woman aged 30 to 39 with Graves disease.

This clonotype was recorded at least ten times. The genes are TRBV12-5 and TRBJ2-3, with 9 bases that match TRBD2. Losses at the gene ends were 0 bases for V and 6 bases for J; bases not matched to a gene: 10. This CDR3 contains 17 residues. The V gene's germline CDR1 is LGHNT and CDR2 FRNRAP. CDR3 DNA: TGTGCTAGTGGTTTGGTACTTAGCGGGAGTGAATCGGATACGCAGTATTTT. As protein: CASGLVLSGSESDTQYF.

This clonotype came up many times. The chain joins TRBV28 to TRBJ1-2; 8 nucleotides line up with TRBD1. Germline CDR1 MDHEN, CDR2 SYDVKM. V lost 6 bases and J lost 2; bases outside the gene matches: 5. The CDR3 extends over 14 amino acids. CDR3 in DNA: TGTGCCAGCAGGGAAGGACAGGGCAACTATGGCTACACCTTC. Translation gives CASREGQGNYGYTF.

The CDR3 DNA reads as TGTGCCAGCAGCGTAGATAGGTTAGCGGGTAACCATGAGCAGTTCTTC. This codes for CASSVDRLAGNHEQFF. V usage is TRBV9 and J usage is TRBJ2-1; 7 bases line up with TRBD2. Germline V CDR1 and CDR2: SGDLS, YYNGEE. The CDR3 extends over 16 amino acids. V gave up 0 bases and J gave up 8 bases; unmatched junction bases: 11.

The J gene is TRBJ1-6, the V gene TRBV10-3, with D unresolved. The V gene lost 9 bases and the J gene lost 6 bases, with 15 bases spanning the gap. Germline V gene sequence: CDR1 ENHRY, CDR2 SYGVKD. The CDR3 has 14 residues. The CDR3 spells CAIRKAGLNSPLHF. CDR3 coding DNA: TGTGCCATTCGTAAGGCCGGGCTTAATTCACCCCTCCACTTT.

A single count supports this clonotype. The CDR3: CATSDPGTRNTGELFF. DNA for the CDR3: TGTGCCACCAGTGACCCCGGGACTAGGAACACCGGGGAGCTGTTTTTT. The chain joins TRBV24-1 to TRBJ2-2; 8 nucleotides line up with TRBD2. V trimming: 4 bases; J trimming: 1 base; junction bases outside the gene matches: 4. The V gene's germline CDR1 is KGHDR and CDR2 SFDVKD. The length of the CDR3 is 16 residues.

This clonotype was found many times. The chain joins TRBV7-2 to TRBJ2-5; TRBD1 aligns across 9 bases. The CDR3 has 15 amino acids. V lost 5 bases and J lost 5; bases outside the gene matches: 9. From germline, CDR1 is SGHTA and CDR2 FQGNSA. CDR3 nucleotide sequence: TGTGCCAGCAGCCACCGACAGGGGGTGGGTGAGACCCAGTACTTC. This translates into CASSHRQGVGETQYF.

This clonotype was picked up many times. The chain combines TRBV5-6 with TRBJ1-5; TRBD1 matches 7 bases. Germline trimming cut 4 bases from V and 0 bases from J; bases unmatched to any gene: 7. Germline V gives CDR1 SGHDT, CDR2 YYEEEE. This CDR3 has 16 residues. Written as DNA, the CDR3 is TGTGCCAGCAGCCTAGGACAGGATTATAGCAATCAGCCCCAGCATTTT. It codes for CASSLGQDYSNQPQHF.

This clonotype has ten or more counts. This chain connects TRBV7-2 to TRBJ1-5; 7 bases map to TRBD1. The CDR3 loop spans 15 amino acids. Germline-derived CDR1 and CDR2 are SGHTA and FQGNSA. V was clipped by 5 bases and J by 4 bases; unmatched bases: 8. CDR3 sequence reads: CASSRRDSLNQPQHF. CDR3 bases: TGTGCCAGCAGCCGACGGGACAGTCTAAATCAGCCCCAGCATTTT.

This clonotype was detected many times. The rearrangement joins TRBV2 to TRBJ2-2; D may be TRBD1 or TRBD2 (6 bases each). The CDR3 is 11 residues long. The V gene lost 9 bases and the J gene lost 5 bases, with 7 bases spanning the gap. Per germline, CDR1 SNHLY and CDR2 FYNNEI. The CDR3 region has the DNA TGTGCCAGAGGGGGGACCGGGGAGCTGTTTTTT. Translating gives CARGGTGELFF.

Regarding this clonotype: An end of the junction does not agree with germline; a read error may underlie this. The chain is built from TRBV15 and TRBJ1-1; weak D call: TRBD1 (6 bases). This CDR3 is built from 13 residues. Per germline, CDR1 LNHNV and CDR2 YYDKDF (reference sequence). CDR3 coding DNA: TGTGCCACCAGCAGAGATAGGGACACCGAAGCTTTCTTT. This encodes CATSRDRDTEAFF.

This clonotype was counted at least ten times. The chain is built from TRBV6-1 and TRBJ2-2; D not resolved. Trimming removed 7 bases from V and 0 bases from J, with 12 bases in between. CDR1 is MNHNS, CDR2 SASEGT, per germline. This CDR3 region has 15 residues. The CDR3 nucleotides read TGTGCCAGCAAAGATAGGACGGCGAACACCGGGGAGCTGTTTTTT. Translation: CASKDRTANTGELFF.

Ten or more counts support this clonotype. The chain employs TRBV7-9 and TRBJ2-2; D gene ambiguous. This CDR3 has 12 residues. The germline V gene encodes CDR1 SEHNR and CDR2 FQNEAQ (reference sequence). Trimming left V 3 bases short and J 6 bases short, with 5 bases between. The CDR3 DNA reads TGTGCCAGCAGCTTCAAGCCCGGGGAGCTGTTTTTT. Protein product: CASSFKPGELFF.

This clonotype was detected many times. The chain has TRBV2 and TRBJ2-1, with D perhaps TRBD1 or TRBD2 (5 bases each). The CDR3 loop spans 14 amino acids. The ends were cut back, 4 bases at V and 11 bases at J, with 18 bases in the middle. Germline V gene sequence: CDR1 SNHLY, CDR2 FYNNEI. This CDR3 reads CASSAQSPRDQQFF. Here the CDR3 DNA reads TGTGCCAGCAGTGCCCAATCACCCCGGGACCAGCAGTTCTTC.

The table lists this clonotype with many counts. The V gene is TRBV7-2, the J gene TRBJ1-2; 7 nucleotides line up with TRBD1. Germline-derived CDR1 and CDR2 are SGHTA and FQGNSA. V lost 2 bases to trimming and J lost 2 bases; unmatched junction nucleotides: 5. This CDR3 has 15 amino acids. The DNA for the CDR3 is TGTGCCAGCAGCTTATTTACAGGGGCGAACTATGGCTACACCTTC. This codes for CASSLFTGANYGYTF.

This clonotype was counted at least ten times. V is TRBV20-1 and J is TRBJ2-7; D gene unclear. Germline V lookup: CDR1 DFQATT, CDR2 SNEGSKA (reference sequence). The V end was cut by 6 bases, the J end by 10 bases, with 22 bases between. This CDR3 contains 13 residues. The CDR3 DNA reads TGCAGTGCCCTTACGGGTTTGCCGCTGACACAGTACTTC. Its translation: CSALTGLPLTQYF.

Note on this clonotype: A much bigger clone sits one base away, suggesting this may be a read error. The gene calls are TRBV5-1 and TRBJ2-1, with TRBD2 identical over 7 bases. The germline CDR1 and CDR2 sequences are SGHRS and YFSETQ. CDR3 length equals 16 residues. The CDR3 region is CASSDSSGSSYHEQFF. In DNA form, the CDR3 reads TGCGCCAGCAGCGATTCTAGCGGAAGCTCCTACCATGAGCAGTTCTTC.

This clonotype showed up just a few times. The chain uses TRBV4-1 and TRBJ2-1, with TRBD2 as a possible D gene (6 bases). Trimming left V 4 bases short and J 0 bases short, with 13 bases between. CDR3 size: 16 residues. CDR1 is MGHRA and CDR2 is YSYEKL in the germline V gene. CDR3 sequence (DNA): TGCGCCAGCAGCCCCACCCTTAGCGGCTCCTACAATGAGCAGTTCTTC. Translating it yields CASSPTLSGSYNEQFF.

This clonotype showed up many times. This chain links TRBV2 with TRBJ1-5, with D uncertain. This CDR3 is built from 14 residues. The V end lost 4 bases, the J end lost 1 base, and 8 bases lay between the germline ends. Per the germline V gene, CDR1 is SNHLY and CDR2 is FYNNEI. The CDR3 here is CASSADTSNQPQHF. The DNA for the CDR3 is TGTGCCAGCAGTGCCGACACCAGCAATCAGCCCCAGCATTTT.

This clonotype has ten or more counts. The genes are TRBV24-1 and TRBJ2-7; the D is unclear. From germline, CDR1 is KGHDR and CDR2 SFDVKD. V lost 1 base and J 6 bases, leaving 6 bases between the germline ends. The CDR3 is 12 amino acids. This CDR3 reads CATSDFMGEQYF. For the CDR3, the DNA is TGTGCCACCAGTGATTTCATGGGCGAGCAGTACTTC.